This T cell receptor beta chain was obtained from a study of cytomegalovirus exposure and HLA in healthy donors (dated by TCRdb to the late 2010s). General notes on the study: An earlier analysis of approximately 600 of the donors reported 276 Gb of sequence data and 120 million or so unique TCR beta sequences from 150 million to 200 million T cells. An early release covering approximately 600 HLA-typed donors comprised about 310 gigabases of sequencing data and tens of millions of unique TCR sequences. Among the roughly 400 genotyped donors, approximately 76% belonged to the genetic ancestry cluster associated with self-reported Caucasian donors. The study was designed to test whether signatures of past pathogen exposure could be identified by cataloging public T cell receptors. The T cell repertoires of roughly 660 subjects were profiled by immunosequencing and related to cytomegalovirus serostatus. In addition to the first cohort of 666 subjects, a separate validation cohort of approximately 110 different subjects was used. To predict cytomegalovirus infection status, the study combined high-throughput TCR immunosequencing, statistical association of individual TCRs with disease status, and machine learning. In a later analysis, previously published TCR beta repertoires from 500 to 750 donors were re-analyzed and high-resolution HLA genotyping was added so that TCR occurrence patterns could be studied. Rather than using new phenotypic data, the later analysis identified candidate immune exposures from TCR beta sequences and from how often those sequences occurred across donors. An earlier analysis of several hundred of the donors applied high-throughput TCR beta sequencing to assess whether each TCR beta V gene segment acted as functional or pseudogenic. Donor age, sex, ethnicity and CMV serostatus were compiled together with the repertoire data. Genome-wide SNP genotypes for about three fifths of the roughly 700 donors were used in a later genetic analysis, which treated that subset as a discovery cohort. Every repertoire in the discovery cohort had been generated on one and the same sequencing platform. Both class I and class II loci were covered by HLA typing, at four-digit resolution. Typing coverage varied by locus: about 620-630 donors for A, B, C, DRB1 and DQB1; under 550 for DQA1; approximately 610 for DPA1; 450 to 480 for DPB1. Five DR-DQ haplotypes were treated as single units for association and clustering because of strong linkage in the cohort. Across roughly 420 genotyped donors of the cohort, an average of about 250,000 unique TCR beta nucleotide sequences per donor were sequenced, and about a sixth of those sequences were non-productive. Results the study describes overall, beyond this receptor: In a later analysis, HLA-associated TCR beta chains were found to be more clonally expanded and to have lower generation probabilities than equally common non-associated chains. In a later analysis, TCR association rates were found to vary across HLA loci, with the most associated TCRs seen for DRB1 alleles and the fewest for HLA-C alleles. Linkage disequilibrium might explain the correlated functional status among segregating V segments, but an unknown experimental factor could not be excluded. The earlier analysis of about 600 of the donors excluded about 16 rarely observed V segments, including chromosome 9 orphons, because counts were too low. In this cohort, only TCR beta chains were sequenced, and detectable features were limited by the absence of alpha or paired-chain data. A later analysis associated roughly 17,000 TCR beta sequences with specific HLA alleles at a false discovery rate of 0.05. A cluster of highly shared sequence variants was judged likely to be a technical artifact of the sequencing pipeline. In both the original and validation cohorts, the classifier was reported to diagnose cytomegalovirus status with high specificity and sensitivity. While some public TCRs were present in many individuals, most TCR sequences turned up only very rarely across donors. A later genetic analysis reported fewer N-insertions in productive TCRs among donors in an Asian-associated ancestry cluster than the roughly 650-donor mean. For the cohort, immune exposure information was limited to CMV serostatus. In vitro tests confirmed that three of the cytomegalovirus-associated TCR beta chains recognize cytomegalovirus antigens. A later analysis found that most CMV-associated TCR beta chains appeared HLA-restricted, with HLA associations seemingly driven largely by CMV exposure. HLA typing was unavailable for some donors at each locus, so association tests used only the typed subset. A total of about 150 TCR beta chains were listed by the study as associated with cytomegalovirus. Several of the top co-occurrence clusters appeared to be linked to parvovirus B19, influenza, CMV and Epstein-Barr virus, according to a later analysis. Broadly in line with IMGT annotations, most TCR beta V segments showed up in productive rearrangements about 87% or about 30% of the time in an earlier analysis of 587 of the donors. When HLA alleles, especially DR and DQ, strongly co-occurred, attributing TCR associations to individual alleles was difficult. The authors suggested that the approach could potentially be extended to other disease states and immunological phenotypes. V-gene and J-gene trimming of TCR beta chains was associated with a missense DCLRE1C variant in a later genetic analysis, and the association was replicated in an independent cohort. A further reported finding was that TCR beta sequences accurately predicted the HLA-A and HLA-B alleles for most subjects in the first cohort. Roughly uniform sequencing depth across donors was assumed in presence/absence analyses, although this assumption may not hold.

About this clone: Its antigen is unknown. No much larger clonotype is one base removed from it; base qualities were not supplied.

Library generation was performed with the immunoSEQ multiplex PCR assay. A mixture of 60 forward primers for TCR Vbeta segments and 13 reverse primers for TCR Jbeta segments was used in the multiplex PCR. The CDR3 region of rearranged TCR beta genes was amplified from genomic DNA with a multiplex PCR assay. Amplified TCR beta libraries were sequenced as 87-base-pair reads on the Illumina HiSeq System. The paper's data handling went like this. A later analysis counted approximately 76 million unique TCR beta chains across the 600 to 850 repertoires, and around 9.9 million of these chains were shared by at least two donors. To remove PCR and sequencing errors, raw reads were error-corrected and collapsed into unique sequences using a nearest-neighbor algorithm that merged closely related sequences. Alignment of CDR3 sequences to IMGT reference sequences was used to assign V, D and J gene segments. For a sequence to be retained, at least a six-nucleotide match to both a V gene segment and a J gene segment was required. Rearrangements were classified as productive when the CDR3 lacked stop codons and remained in frame with V and J, and all other rearrangements were classified as non-productive. Following IMGT convention, CDR3 was defined as the stretch from the second conserved V-encoded cysteine to the conserved J-encoded phenylalanine. The earlier analysis of 550 to 650 of the donors excluded any sequence lacking an unambiguous match to a single V gene segment. In an earlier analysis of 587 of the donors, a V segment was called functional when productive rearrangements were above 56.7%, and segregating when the standard deviation between donors exceeded 5%. To diagnose cytomegalovirus status from the catalog of TCR beta chain sequences, a statistical classification framework was built. In a later analysis, TCR nucleotide sequences were compared against IMGT/GENE-DB human TR gene sequences so that V and J genes could be assigned. In a later analysis, CDR3 sequences and most-parsimonious VDJ recombination scenarios were assigned using the TCRdist pipeline. A later analysis defined each TCR beta chain by its CDR3 amino acid sequence plus V-gene family, and excluded reads lacking a unique V-gene family. To address suspected cross-contamination and a sequencing artifact, a later analysis removed 592 highly shared, low-generation-probability nucleotide sequences. In a later analysis, a clonal expansion index for each public chain was calculated from normalized within-repertoire ranks of inferred template counts. Generation probabilities in a later analysis came from a VDJ recombination model fitted to out-of-frame rearrangements, and those results were checked against IGoR. In a later analysis, TCR-TCR, TCR-HLA and TCR-CMV co-occurrence was scored with hypergeometric tests, and a repertoire-size bias correction was applied to TCR pairs. A later analysis estimated false discovery rates by permuting HLA or CMV assignments 20 times. In a later analysis, co-occurring TCRs were grouped using DBSCAN, with TCRdist sequence similarity added in when clustering inside HLA-allele-positive subsets. Repertoires with fewer than 30,000 or more than 120,000 public chains were left out of co-occurrence clustering, as were a handful of repertoires with anomalous nucleotide sharing. What TCRdb holds here is the immuneACCESS table cut down to in-frame rearrangements. Part of the clones is not present; checked against another copy, under half of the missing clones reflect an unresolved V gene, and the others are unexplained. Clonal size and the V and J genes are those of that table, whereas D and trimming came from the DNA. The sample includes fewer than 120,000 clones, with about four fifths observed a single time. Just under 3% of the sample goes to the ten largest clones.

The cohort consisted of some 670 healthy bone marrow donors. At the time of sampling, all cohort members were nominally healthy, though unrecorded immune exposures were likely present. The donor was CMV seropositive and was included in the group of 289 seropositive cohort members. Each donor provided a peripheral blood sample, and peripheral blood mononuclear cells were used for TCR beta sequencing. The Qiagen DNeasy Blood Extraction Kit was used to extract genomic DNA from the blood cell samples. Sequencing was done on a sample of PBMCs. This clonotype originated in a woman aged 55-69 years in good health and CMV-seropositive.

The bases are TGTGCCAGCAGTCCCTGGAACACTGAAGCTTTCTTT. It specifies CASSPWNTEAFF. The receptor chain draws on TRBV2 and TRBJ1-1, with the identity of the D gene unclear. Including the terminal cysteine and phenylalanine, the CDR3 comprises 12 residues. Just CDR3 DNA is preserved here, 36 bases in frame from base 1. Trimming at the junction amounts to 5 bases on V and 1 base on J, and the germline ends lie 5 bases apart. Based on the germline V gene, the CDR1 and CDR2 sequences are SNHLY and FYNNEI.